The clone carrying this TCR beta chain occurred many times. Its cognate antigen is unknown. The sample belongs to a study of CD8 T cells in ankylosing spondylitis. General study results and limits: In ankylosing spondylitis blood, a motif of seven to nine highly homologous TCR beta variants appeared characteristic.

TCRdb re-called the 5' RACE reads with MiXCR, one entry per CDR3 protein. The sample shows around 450,000 distinct CDR3 sequences, about 24% of them seen only once. This clonotype originated in a male donor with ankylosing spondylitis. Sequenced input: blood, either unsorted or a sorted T cell fraction (not recorded which).

The CDR3 spells CASSPRRAVGTYEQYF. The CDR3 DNA is TGTGCCAGTAGTCCTCGTAGAGCCGTCGGAACCTACGAGCAGTACTTC. This chain joins TRBV19 and TRBJ2-7, with D unresolved. V was trimmed by 5 bases and J by 2 bases, leaving 19 bases between them. This CDR3 region has 16 residues. Looked up from germline, CDR1 is LNHDA and CDR2 is SQIVND (reference sequence).